This TCR beta chain was profiled in a study of blood T cell repertoires in COVID-19. Generated by immunoSEQ multiplex PCR, the TCRdb table keeps only in-frame clones and is missing some. The sample shows about 160,000 clones, approximately 90% of them seen only once. Germline V lookup: CDR1 SGDLS, CDR2 YYNGEE. The CDR3 length is 15 residues. With 4 bases removed from V and 1 base from J, the gap between germline ends came to 11 bases. The receptor comes from a woman aged 35 to 49 who had been exposed to COVID-19. The chain links TRBV9 to TRBJ2-2, with a weak D call TRBD1 (6 bases). The sequencing input was PBMCs or T cells enriched from blood (not recorded which). The CDR3, as DNA: TGTGCCAGCAGCATACAGGGTGGGAACACCGGGGAGCTGTTTTTT. It encodes CASSIQGGNTGELFF. Looking up the rest from reference TRBV9 and TRBJ2-2 gives the full variable domain: DSGVTQTPKHLITATGQRVTLRCSPRSGDLSVYWYQQSLDQGLQFLIQYYNGEERAKGNILERFSAQQFPDLHSELNLSSLELGDSALYFCASSIQGGNTGELFFGEGSRLTVL.